These 15 T cell receptor beta chains originate from one sample sequenced in a study of lymphopenia after photon versus proton radiotherapy. The assay was immunoSEQ multiplex PCR, and TCRdb's table has in-frame clones only and misses some. The sample consists of around 150,000 clones, roughly nine tenths of them appearing once. The specimen was peripheral blood, collected from a patient treated with photon-based radiotherapy. The receptors come from a man aged 50-60 years with gastric cancer.

The chain recombines TRBV2 with TRBJ1-4, with 7 nucleotides matching TRBD1. The ends lost 10 bases at V and 4 bases at J; junction bases unmatched: 6. CDR1 is SNHLY, CDR2 FYNNEI, per germline. CDR3 length equals 13 residues. CDR3 sequence (DNA): TGTGCCACTACAGGGGTTAGTAATGAAAAACTGTTTTTT. This gives the protein CATTGVSNEKLFF.

In its sample, this clone was seen once. Written as DNA, the CDR3 is TGTGCCAGCAGTCCCACTAGCGGCACAGATACGCAGTATTTT. It specifies CASSPTSGTDTQYF. V usage is TRBV6-1 and J usage is TRBJ2-3; 7 nucleotides line up with TRBD2. Germline loops: CDR1 MNHNS, CDR2 SASEGT. The CDR3 has 14 amino acids. Trimming at V came to 5 bases and at J to 1 base, leaving 3 bases not matched to a gene.

This clone was detected only a few times. The rearrangement uses TRBV19 and TRBJ1-5; D might be TRBD1 (6 bases). Looked up from germline, CDR1 is LNHDA and CDR2 is SQIVND (reference sequence). Trimming pared 6 bases from V and 4 bases from J, leaving 19 bases between. This CDR3 is built from 16 residues. CDR3 in amino acids: CASRQPSTGRNQPQHF. CDR3 coding DNA: TGTGCCAGTAGGCAACCGTCCACAGGGAGAAATCAGCCCCAGCATTTT.

The rearrangement joins TRBV28 to TRBJ2-1; a weak D match, TRBD1 (5 bases). Deletions cut 5 bases from V and 6 bases from J, with 14 bases between. The CDR3 runs to 14 residues. In germline, CDR1 is MDHEN, CDR2 SYDVKM. The CDR3 DNA sequence: TGTGCCAGCAGTGGAACGACAGCACCCAATGAGCAGTTCTTC. Translation gives CASSGTTAPNEQFF.

The V and J genes are TRBV7-2 and TRBJ1-2; weak D call: TRBD1 (5 bases). Trimming removed 1 base from V and 13 bases from J, with 13 bases in between. CDR3 length: 12 amino acids. Germline CDR1 reads SGHTA; CDR2 reads FQGNSA. The CDR3 coding sequence is TGTGCCAGCAGCTTAGGGCTGCGGGGGGTCACCTTC. Protein product: CASSLGLRGVTF.

The chain is built from TRBV30 and TRBJ2-4; TRBD2 matches 11 bases. The J segment lost 4 bases and the V segment lost 4 bases, leaving 6 bases of the junction unmatched. Germline V gene lookup returns CDR1 GTSNPN and CDR2 SVGIG (reference sequence). CDR3 length: 15 residues. The CDR3 bases are TGTGCCTGGACCTCGGGACTAGCGGAAAAAAACATTCAGTACTTC. It yields the protein CAWTSGLAEKNIQYF.

With respect to this clone: The sample carries other DNA sequences with the same CDR3. This chain uses TRBV7-9 with TRBJ2-7, with 9 bases fitting TRBD1. Trimming removed 1 base from V and 4 bases from J; junction bases left unmatched: 5. Germline loops: CDR1 SEHNR, CDR2 FQNEAQ (reference sequence). The CDR3 totals 15 residues. Here the CDR3 reads CASSLGGTGSYEQYF. Written as DNA, the CDR3 is TGTGCCAGCAGCTTAGGCGGGACAGGGTCTTACGAGCAGTACTTC.

The chain couples TRBV7-2 to TRBJ2-1, with 7 bases that match TRBD2. Germline CDR1 and CDR2: SGHTA and FQGNSA. The V segment lost 4 bases and the J segment 3 bases; nucleotides outside the gene matches: 6. The length of the CDR3 is 15 residues. The CDR3 DNA follows: TGTGCCAGCAGCTGGCTCGGCGGGGGCTACAATGAGCAGTTCTTC. This codes for CASSWLGGGYNEQFF.

V and J are TRBV11-2 and TRBJ2-1; TRBD2 agrees at 8 bases. J lost 7 bases, V lost 3 bases, and 8 bases had no gene match. The germline V gene encodes CDR1 SGHAT and CDR2 FQNNGV. This CDR3 is built from 15 residues. DNA of the CDR3: TGTGCCAGCAGCTTGACGGGAGGGCCAAGGAATGAGCAGTTCTTC. This encodes CASSLTGGPRNEQFF.

This chain joins TRBV28 and TRBJ1-1, with TRBD1 identical over 7 bases. The CDR3 sequence is 14 residues long. With 6 bases clipped from V and 6 bases from J, the junction kept 10 bases outside the gene matches. CDR1 is MDHEN and CDR2 is SYDVKM in the germline V gene. This CDR3 reads CASSPLTGRSEAFF. CDR3 nucleotide sequence: TGTGCCAGCAGCCCCCTGACAGGGAGGTCTGAAGCTTTCTTT.

The V call is TRBV4-2, the J call TRBJ1-3, with D possibly matching TRBD1 (5 bases). The CDR3 is 15 residues long. V lost 5 bases, J lost 4 bases, and 15 bases lay in between. Per germline, CDR1 LGHNA and CDR2 YNFKEQ. CDR3 region: CASSLYQGTGNTIYF. In DNA form, the CDR3 reads TGTGCCAGCAGCTTGTATCAGGGAACAGGAAACACCATATATTTT.

The CDR3 reads CASSEREQRDTQYF. CDR3 nucleotides: TGCGCCAGCAGTGAGCGGGAGCAAAGGGATACGCAGTATTTT. The V call is TRBV10-1, the J call TRBJ2-3; D is perhaps TRBD2 (6 bases). The germline gives CDR1 WNHNN, CDR2 SYGVQD (reference sequence). The CDR3 is 14 amino acids. The V and J ends lost 2 bases and 6 bases respectively, with 12 bases between them.

CDR3 nucleotides: TGTGCCAGTAGGTCAAGACAGGGGAACACTGAAGCTTTCTTT. Its translation is CASRSRQGNTEAFF. This chain links TRBV19 with TRBJ1-1; 7 nucleotides agree with TRBD1. CDR3 length: 14 residues. Trimming took 6 bases from V and 1 from J; bases not matched to a gene: 5. The germline CDR1 and CDR2 sequences are LNHDA and SQIVND (reference sequence).

The chain combines TRBV5-1 with TRBJ1-2; TRBD1 matches 7 bases. The CDR3 length is 14 residues. Looked up from germline, CDR1 is SGHRS and CDR2 is YFSETQ. Germline trimming cut 4 bases from V and 6 bases from J; bases unmatched to any gene: 9. CDR3 amino acids: CASSGEGARNGYTF. In DNA form, the CDR3 reads TGCGCCAGCAGCGGAGAGGGGGCGCGGAATGGCTACACCTTC. The full variable domain, in which reference TRBV5-1 and TRBJ1-2 provide the parts outside the CDR3, is KAGVTQTPRYLIKTRGQQVTLSCSPISGHRSVSWYQQTPGQGLQFLFEYFSETQRNKGNFPGRFSGRQFSNSRSEMNVSTLELGDSALYLCASSGEGARNGYTFGSGTRLTVV.

J is TRBJ2-2 and V is TRBV27; D tentatively reads TRBD1 or TRBD2 (5 bases each). CDR1 MNHEY and CDR2 SMNVEV come from the germline V gene (reference sequence). Trimming stripped 4 bases from V and 6 bases from J, with 15 bases between. The CDR3 sequence is 15 residues long. The CDR3 region is CASSWDGGGSGELFF. CDR3 DNA: TGTGCCAGCAGTTGGGACGGCGGCGGCTCCGGGGAGCTGTTTTTT.